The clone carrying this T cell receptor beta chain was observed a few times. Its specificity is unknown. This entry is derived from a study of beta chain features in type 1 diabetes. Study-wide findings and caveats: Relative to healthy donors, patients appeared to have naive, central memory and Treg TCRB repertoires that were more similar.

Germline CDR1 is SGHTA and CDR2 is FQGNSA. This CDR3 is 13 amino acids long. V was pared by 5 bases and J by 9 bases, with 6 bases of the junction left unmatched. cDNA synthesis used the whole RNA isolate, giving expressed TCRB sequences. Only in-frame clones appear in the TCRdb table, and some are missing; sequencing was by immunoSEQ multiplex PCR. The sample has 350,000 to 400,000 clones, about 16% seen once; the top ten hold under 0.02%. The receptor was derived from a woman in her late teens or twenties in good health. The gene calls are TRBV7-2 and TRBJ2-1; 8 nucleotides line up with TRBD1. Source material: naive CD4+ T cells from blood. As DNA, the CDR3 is TGTGCCAGCAGCCCCGACAGGGGAGTTGAGCAGTTCTTC. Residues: CASSPDRGVEQFF.